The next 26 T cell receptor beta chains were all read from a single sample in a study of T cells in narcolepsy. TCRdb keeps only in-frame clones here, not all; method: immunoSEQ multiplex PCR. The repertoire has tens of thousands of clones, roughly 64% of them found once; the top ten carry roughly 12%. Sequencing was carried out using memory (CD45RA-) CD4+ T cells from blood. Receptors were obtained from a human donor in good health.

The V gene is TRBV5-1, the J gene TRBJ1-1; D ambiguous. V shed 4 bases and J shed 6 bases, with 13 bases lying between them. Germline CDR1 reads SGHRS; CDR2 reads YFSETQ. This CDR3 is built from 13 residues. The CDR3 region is CASSTGEVAEAFF. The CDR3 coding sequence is TGCGCCAGCAGCACCGGGGAGGTCGCTGAAGCTTTCTTT.

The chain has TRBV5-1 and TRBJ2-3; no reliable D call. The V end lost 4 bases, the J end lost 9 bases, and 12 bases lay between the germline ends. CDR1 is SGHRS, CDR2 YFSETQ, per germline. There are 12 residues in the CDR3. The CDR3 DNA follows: TGCGCCAGCAGCCCCCGTTCGGAGACGCAGTATTTT. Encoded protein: CASSPRSETQYF.

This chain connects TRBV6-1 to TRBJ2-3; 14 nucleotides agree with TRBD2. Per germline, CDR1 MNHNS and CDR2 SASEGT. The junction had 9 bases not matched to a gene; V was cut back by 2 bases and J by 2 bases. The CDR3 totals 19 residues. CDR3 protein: CASSEIKGLAGAYTDTQYF. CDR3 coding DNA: TGTGCCAGCAGTGAAATAAAGGGACTAGCGGGGGCCTACACAGATACGCAGTATTTT.

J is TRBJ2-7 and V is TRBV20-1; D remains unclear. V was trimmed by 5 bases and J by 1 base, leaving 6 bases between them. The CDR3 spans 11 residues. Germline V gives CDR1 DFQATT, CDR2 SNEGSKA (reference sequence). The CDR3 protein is CSASGSYEQYF. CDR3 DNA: TGCAGTGCTTCCGGGTCCTACGAGCAGTACTTC.

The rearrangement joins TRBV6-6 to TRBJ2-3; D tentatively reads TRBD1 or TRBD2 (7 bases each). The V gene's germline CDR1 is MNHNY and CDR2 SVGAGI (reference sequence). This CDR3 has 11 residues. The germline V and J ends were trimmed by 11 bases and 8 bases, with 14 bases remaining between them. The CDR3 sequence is CAGSRGGTQYF. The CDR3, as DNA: TGTGCCGGCTCCAGGGGGGGTACGCAGTATTTT.

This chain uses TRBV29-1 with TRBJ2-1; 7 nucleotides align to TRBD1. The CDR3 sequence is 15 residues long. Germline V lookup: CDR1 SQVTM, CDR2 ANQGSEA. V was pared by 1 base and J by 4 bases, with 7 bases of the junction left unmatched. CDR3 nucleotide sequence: TGCAGCGTTGAAGGCCCCTACAGGGGTTACAATGAGCAGTTCTTC. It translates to CSVEGPYRGYNEQFF.

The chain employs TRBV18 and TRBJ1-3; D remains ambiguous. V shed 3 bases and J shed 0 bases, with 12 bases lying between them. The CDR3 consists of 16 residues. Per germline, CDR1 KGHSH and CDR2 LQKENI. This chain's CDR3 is CASSPNFAVSGNTIYF. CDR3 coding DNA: TGTGCCAGCTCACCGAACTTCGCAGTCTCTGGAAACACCATATATTTT.

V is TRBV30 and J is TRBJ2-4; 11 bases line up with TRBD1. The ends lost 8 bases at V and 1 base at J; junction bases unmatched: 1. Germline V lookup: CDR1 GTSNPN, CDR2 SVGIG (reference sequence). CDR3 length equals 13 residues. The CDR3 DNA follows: TGTGCCGGGGACAGGGGGGCCAAAAACATTCAGTACTTC. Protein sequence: CAGDRGAKNIQYF.

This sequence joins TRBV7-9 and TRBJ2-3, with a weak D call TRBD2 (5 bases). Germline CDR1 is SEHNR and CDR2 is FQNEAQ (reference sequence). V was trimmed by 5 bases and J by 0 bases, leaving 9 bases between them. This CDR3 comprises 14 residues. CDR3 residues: CASSPSGSTDTQYF. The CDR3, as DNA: TGTGCCAGCAGCCCAAGCGGAAGCACAGATACGCAGTATTTT.

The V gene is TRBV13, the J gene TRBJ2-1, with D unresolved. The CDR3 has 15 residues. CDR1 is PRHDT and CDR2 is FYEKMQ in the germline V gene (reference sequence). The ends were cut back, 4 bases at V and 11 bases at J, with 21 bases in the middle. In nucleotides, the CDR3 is TGTGCCAGCAGCTCGGATCTTGGTGGGAAAGCTAAGCAGTTCTTC. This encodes CASSSDLGGKAKQFF. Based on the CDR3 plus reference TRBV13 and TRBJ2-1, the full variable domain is AAGVIQSPRHLIKEKRETATLKCYPIPRHDTVYWYQQGPGQDPQFLISFYEKMQSDKGSIPDRFSAQQFSDYHSELNMSSLELGDSALYFCASSSDLGGKAKQFFGPGTRLTVL.

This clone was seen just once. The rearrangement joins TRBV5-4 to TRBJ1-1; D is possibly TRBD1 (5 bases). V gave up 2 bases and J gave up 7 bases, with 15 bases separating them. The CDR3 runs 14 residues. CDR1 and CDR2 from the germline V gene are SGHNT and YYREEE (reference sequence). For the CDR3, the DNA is TGTGCCAGCAGCTTACCAGGAGGGAGGGGTGAAGCTTTCTTT. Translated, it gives CASSLPGGRGEAFF. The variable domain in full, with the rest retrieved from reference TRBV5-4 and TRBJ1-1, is ETGVTQSPTHLIKTRGQQVTLRCSSQSGHNTVSWYQQALGQGPQFIFQYYREEENGRGNFPPRFSGLQFPNYSSELNVNALELDDSALYLCASSLPGGRGEAFFGQGTRLTVV.

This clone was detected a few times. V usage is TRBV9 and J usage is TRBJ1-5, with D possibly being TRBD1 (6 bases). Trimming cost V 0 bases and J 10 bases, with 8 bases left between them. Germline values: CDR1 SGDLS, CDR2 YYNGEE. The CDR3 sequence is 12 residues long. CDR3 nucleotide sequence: TGTGCCAGCAGCGTAGAGGGGGGACCCCAGCATTTT. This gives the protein CASSVEGGPQHF. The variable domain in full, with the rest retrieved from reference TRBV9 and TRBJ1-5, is DSGVTQTPKHLITATGQRVTLRCSPRSGDLSVYWYQQSLDQGLQFLIQYYNGEERAKGNILERFSAQQFPDLHSELNLSSLELGDSALYFCASSVEGGPQHFGDGTRLSIL.

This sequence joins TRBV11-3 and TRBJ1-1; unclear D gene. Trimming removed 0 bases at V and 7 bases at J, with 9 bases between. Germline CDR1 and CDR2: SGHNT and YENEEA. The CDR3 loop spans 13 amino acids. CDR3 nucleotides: TGTGCCAGCAGCTTAGAGTGGCAAAGTGAAGCTTTCTTT. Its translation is CASSLEWQSEAFF. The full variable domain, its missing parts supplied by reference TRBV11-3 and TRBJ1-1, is EAGVVQSPRYKIIEKKQPVAFWCNPISGHNTLYWYLQNLGQGPELLIRYENEEAVDDSQLPKDRFSAERLKGVDSTLKIQPAELGDSAVYLCASSLEWQSEAFFGQGTRLTVV.

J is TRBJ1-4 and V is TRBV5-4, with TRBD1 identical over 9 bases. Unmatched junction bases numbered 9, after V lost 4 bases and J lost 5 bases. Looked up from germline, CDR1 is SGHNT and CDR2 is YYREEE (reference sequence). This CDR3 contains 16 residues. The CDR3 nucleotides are TGTGCCAGCAGCCCTTTTGGCGGACAGGGGAATGAAAAACTGTTTTTT. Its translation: CASSPFGGQGNEKLFF.

The CDR3 region is CAWSSLNTEAFF. CDR3 DNA sequence: TGTGCCTGGAGTAGTTTGAACACTGAAGCTTTCTTT. The chain employs TRBV30 and TRBJ1-1; D remains ambiguous. Trimming stripped 2 bases from V and 0 bases from J, with 4 bases between. CDR3 size: 12 residues. Germline V gene lookup returns CDR1 GTSNPN and CDR2 SVGIG (reference sequence).

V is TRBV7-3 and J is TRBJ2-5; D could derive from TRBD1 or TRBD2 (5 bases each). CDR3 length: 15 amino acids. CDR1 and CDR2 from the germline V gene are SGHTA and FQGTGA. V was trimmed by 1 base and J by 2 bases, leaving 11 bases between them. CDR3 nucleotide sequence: TGTGCCAGCAGCTTAAGGGGCGGAGGACAAGAGACCCAGTACTTC. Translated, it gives CASSLRGGGQETQYF.

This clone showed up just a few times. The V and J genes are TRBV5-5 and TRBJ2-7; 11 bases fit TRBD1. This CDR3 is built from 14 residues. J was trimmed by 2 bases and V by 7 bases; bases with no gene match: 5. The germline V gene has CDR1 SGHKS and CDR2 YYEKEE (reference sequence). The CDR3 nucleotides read TGTGCCAGCCAATGGACAGGGGGCGCCTACGAGCAGTACTTC. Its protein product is CASQWTGGAYEQYF.

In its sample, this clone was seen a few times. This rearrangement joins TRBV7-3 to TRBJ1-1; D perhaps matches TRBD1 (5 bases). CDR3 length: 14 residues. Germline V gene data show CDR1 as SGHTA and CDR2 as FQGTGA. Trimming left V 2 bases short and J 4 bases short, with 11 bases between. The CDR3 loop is CASSLLGESTEAFF. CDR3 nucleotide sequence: TGTGCCAGCAGCTTACTAGGGGAGAGCACTGAAGCTTTCTTT.

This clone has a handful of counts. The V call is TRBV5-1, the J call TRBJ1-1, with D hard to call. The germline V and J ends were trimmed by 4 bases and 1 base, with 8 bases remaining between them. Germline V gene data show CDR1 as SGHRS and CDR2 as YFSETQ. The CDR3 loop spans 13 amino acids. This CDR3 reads CASSPDGNTEAFF. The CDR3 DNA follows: TGCGCCAGCAGCCCGGACGGGAACACTGAAGCTTTCTTT.

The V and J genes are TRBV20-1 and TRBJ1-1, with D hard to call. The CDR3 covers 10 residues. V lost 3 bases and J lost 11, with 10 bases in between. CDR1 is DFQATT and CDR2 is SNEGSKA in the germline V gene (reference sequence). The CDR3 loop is CSASRNSAFF. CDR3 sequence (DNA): TGCAGTGCTAGCCGGAATAGCGCTTTCTTT.

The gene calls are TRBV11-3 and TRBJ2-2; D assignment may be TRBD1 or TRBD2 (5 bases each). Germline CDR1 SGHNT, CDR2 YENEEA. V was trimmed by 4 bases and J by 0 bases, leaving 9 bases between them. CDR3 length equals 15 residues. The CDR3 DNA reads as TGTGCCAGCAGCTCGGGACCCGCGAACACCGGGGAGCTGTTTTTT. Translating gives CASSSGPANTGELFF.

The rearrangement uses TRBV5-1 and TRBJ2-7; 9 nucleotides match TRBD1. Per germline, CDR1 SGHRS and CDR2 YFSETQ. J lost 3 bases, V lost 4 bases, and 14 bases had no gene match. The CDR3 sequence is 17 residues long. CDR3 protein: CASSARHEQGAFYEQYF. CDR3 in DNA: TGCGCCAGCAGCGCCCGACACGAACAGGGGGCTTTCTACGAGCAGTACTTC.

For the CDR3, the DNA is TGTGCCTGGAGTACCCCGGGACGCTTCTATGGCTACACCTTC. It is translated as CAWSTPGRFYGYTF. V and J are TRBV30 and TRBJ1-2; TRBD1 might be the D (5 bases). Trimming stripped 2 bases from V and 4 bases from J, with 14 bases between. The germline gives CDR1 GTSNPN, CDR2 SVGIG (reference sequence). The CDR3 covers 14 residues. Looking up the rest from reference TRBV30 and TRBJ1-2 gives the full variable domain: SQTIHQWPATLVQPVGSPLSLECTVEGTSNPNLYWYRQAAGRGLQLLFYSVGIGQISSEVPQNLSASRPQDRQFILSSKKLLLSDSGFYLCAWSTPGRFYGYTFGSGTRLTVV.

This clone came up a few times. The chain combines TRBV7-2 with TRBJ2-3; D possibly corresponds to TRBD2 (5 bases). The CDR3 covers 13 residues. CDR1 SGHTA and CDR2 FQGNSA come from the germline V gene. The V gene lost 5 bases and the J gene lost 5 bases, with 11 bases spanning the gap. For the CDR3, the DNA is TGTGCCAGCAGCCCGCAACTAGGAGATACGCAGTATTTT. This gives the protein CASSPQLGDTQYF.

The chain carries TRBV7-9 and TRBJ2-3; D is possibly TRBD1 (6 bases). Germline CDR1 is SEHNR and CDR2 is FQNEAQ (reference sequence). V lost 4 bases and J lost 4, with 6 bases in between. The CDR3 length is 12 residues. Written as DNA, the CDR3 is TGTGCCAGCAGCTGGGGGCCAGATACGCAGTATTTT. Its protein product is CASSWGPDTQYF. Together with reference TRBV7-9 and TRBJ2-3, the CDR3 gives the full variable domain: DTGVSQNPRHKITKRGQNVTFRCDPISEHNRLYWYRQTLGQGPEFLTYFQNEAQLEKSRLLSDRFSAERPKGSFSTLEIQRTEQGDSAMYLCASSWGPDTQYFGPGTRLTVL.

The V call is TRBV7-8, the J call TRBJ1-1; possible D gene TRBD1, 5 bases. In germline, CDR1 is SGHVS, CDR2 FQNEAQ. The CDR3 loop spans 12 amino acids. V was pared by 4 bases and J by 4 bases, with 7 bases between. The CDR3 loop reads CASSSRVTEAFF. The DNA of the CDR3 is TGTGCCAGCAGCTCCAGGGTCACTGAAGCTTTCTTT.